Each of the 9 T cell receptor beta chains below was sequenced from the same sample in a study of blood T cells in healthy people across ages. Primed by a sample-barcoded 5' primer and a J-beta primer mix, a second PCR proceeded for roughly 7 to 11 cycles. One entry per CDR3 protein results from TCRdb running MiXCR on the 5' RACE reads. Of some 1,500,000 distinct CDR3 sequences listed, roughly 43% are singletons. Specimen: blood. These receptor sequences come from a woman under 30 in good health.

This clonotype appeared a few times. V is TRBV10-3 and J is TRBJ2-5, with D possibly matching TRBD1 (6 bases). The J call may be faulty, since TRBJ2-7 better matches the DNA end. The germline gives CDR1 ENHRY, CDR2 SYGVKD. This CDR3 contains 14 residues. CDR3 bases: TGTGCCATCAGTAAACAGGGCTTCCCCAACGAGCAGTACTTC. As protein: CAISKQGFPNEQYF.

The sample holds a few counts of this clonotype. This sequence joins TRBV13 and TRBJ2-7; possibly TRBD1 or TRBD2 for D (6 bases each). Germline values: CDR1 PRHDT, CDR2 FYEKMQ (reference sequence). The CDR3 covers 15 residues. Trimming removed 5 bases from V and 6 bases from J, with 20 bases in between. The CDR3 loop reads CASSLMMVRGAEQYF. CDR3 bases: TGTGCCAGCAGCCTTATGATGGTGAGGGGGGCCGAGCAGTACTTC.

This clonotype was seen only a few times. The rearrangement links TRBV2 to TRBJ2-1; 8 positions match TRBD2. CDR3 length: 16 residues. CDR1 is SNHLY, CDR2 FYNNEI, per germline. V lost 4 bases to trimming and J lost 1 base; unmatched junction nucleotides: 6. CDR3 sequence (DNA): TGTGCCAGCAGTGGTAAGCGGGAGAGTTCCTACAATGAGCAGTTCTTC. Residues: CASSGKRESSYNEQFF.

As DNA, the CDR3 is TGTGCCAGCAGCTCCGGACTAGCGGGGGGGCGGGCAGATACGCAGTATTTT. Translating gives CASSSGLAGGRADTQYF. This chain links TRBV7-2 with TRBJ2-3, with 15 nucleotides matching TRBD2. Trimming removed 4 bases from V and 4 bases from J; junction bases left unmatched: 6. This CDR3 is built from 17 residues. CDR1 is SGHTA, CDR2 FQGNSA, per germline.

This clonotype was detected only a few times. The rearrangement uses TRBV15 and TRBJ2-3; the match to TRBD2 covers 13 bases. Germline values: CDR1 LNHNV, CDR2 YYDKDF (reference sequence). CDR3 length: 16 residues. J lost 5 bases, V lost 0 bases, and 2 bases had no gene match. Here the CDR3 DNA reads TGTGCCACCAGCAGAGAGACTAGCGGGGGGAGAGATACGCAGTATTTT. It is translated as CATSRETSGGRDTQYF.

The J gene is TRBJ2-3, the V gene TRBV5-1; 7 nucleotides agree with TRBD1. The junction had 8 bases not matched to a gene; V was cut back by 5 bases and J by 5 bases. CDR3 length: 14 amino acids. Germline V gene data show CDR1 as SGHRS and CDR2 as YFSETQ. The CDR3 loop reads CASSTQGPGDTQYF. Here the CDR3 DNA reads TGCGCCAGCAGTACACAGGGGCCGGGAGATACGCAGTATTTT.

The chain carries TRBV6-5 and TRBJ2-3; 7 positions agree with TRBD2. The CDR3 is 15 amino acids. The germline V gene has CDR1 MNHEY and CDR2 SVGAGI. V lost 6 bases, J lost 2 bases, and 8 bases stayed unmatched. CDR3 bases: TGTGCCAGCAGGTCGGGACTACCCCCCACAGATACGCAGTATTTT. Encoded protein: CASRSGLPPTDTQYF.

This chain joins TRBV19 and TRBJ1-2; D might be TRBD1 (5 bases). The ends were cut back, 6 bases at V and 5 bases at J, with 19 bases in the middle. The CDR3 contains 15 residues. Per the germline V gene, CDR1 is LNHDA and CDR2 is SQIVND (reference sequence). CDR3 protein: CASSFGTQTPYGYTF. DNA for the CDR3: TGTGCCAGTAGCTTTGGGACCCAAACCCCTTATGGCTACACCTTC. Full variable domain (rest looked up from reference TRBV19 and TRBJ1-2): DGGITQSPKYLFRKEGQNVTLSCEQNLNHDAMYWYRQDPGQGLRLIYYSQIVNDFQKGDIAEGYSVSREKKESFPLTVTSAQKNPTAFYLCASSFGTQTPYGYTFGSGTRLTVV.

This clonotype was recorded a few times. The chain recombines TRBV4-1 with TRBJ1-2, with D unresolved. Trimming stripped 7 bases from V and 2 bases from J, with 14 bases between. Germline V lookup: CDR1 MGHRA, CDR2 YSYEKL. The length of the CDR3 is 14 residues. CDR3 amino acids: CASTPSALNYGYTF. CDR3 coding DNA: TGCGCCAGCACCCCAAGTGCTCTGAACTATGGCTACACCTTC.